Shown below are 7 T cell receptor beta chains from a single sample sequenced in a study of cytomegalovirus exposure and HLA in healthy donors. A multiplex PCR was run with 60 Vbeta primers and 13 Jbeta primers. The repertoire was sequenced with immunoSEQ multiplex PCR; TCRdb's copy has only in-frame clones and lacks some. There are about 180,000 clones in the sample; 65% to 80% occur only once, and 2% to 3% lies in the top ten. Source material: PBMCs. The origin of the receptors is a woman in her twenties or thirties in good health and CMV-seropositive.

This chain connects TRBV6-5 to TRBJ1-1; TRBD1 aligns across 7 bases. This CDR3 is 12 amino acids long. The ends lost 4 bases at V and 11 bases at J; junction bases unmatched: 7. Germline assignment: CDR1 MNHEY and CDR2 SVGAGI. The CDR3 DNA is TGTGCCAGCAGTTCCCCCCAGGGGGGTGCTTTCTTT. Its translation is CASSSPQGGAFF.

This rearrangement joins TRBV19 to TRBJ1-1, with 7 bases that match TRBD1. With 6 bases clipped from V and 4 bases from J, the junction kept 11 bases outside the gene matches. CDR3 length: 15 residues. Germline V gives CDR1 LNHDA, CDR2 SQIVND (reference sequence). The CDR3 DNA is TGTGCCAGTAGGCCGACAGGGAAGGGGAGCACTGAAGCTTTCTTT. Translated: CASRPTGKGSTEAFF.

V and J are TRBV7-6 and TRBJ2-1; tentative D call: TRBD2 (5 bases). The CDR3 sequence is 15 residues long. Trimming stripped 1 base from V and 1 base from J, with 8 bases between. Germline assignment: CDR1 SGHVS and CDR2 FNYEAQ. The CDR3 DNA follows: TGTGCCAGCAGCTTAGATCCGGGATCCTACAATGAGCAGTTCTTC. The encoded protein is CASSLDPGSYNEQFF.

The V call is TRBV28, the J call TRBJ2-3; maybe TRBD2 (6 bases). The V gene lost 7 bases and the J gene lost 6 bases, with 23 bases spanning the gap. The CDR3 consists of 16 residues. The germline V gene has CDR1 MDHEN and CDR2 SYDVKM. This CDR3 reads CASTLSGGAHADTQYF. CDR3 nucleotide sequence: TGTGCCAGCACCCTGTCGGGCGGGGCCCACGCCGATACGCAGTATTTT.

This chain connects TRBV4-3 to TRBJ2-3; weak D call: TRBD1 (5 bases). The CDR3 length is 16 residues. Germline V gene sequence: CDR1 LGHNA, CDR2 YSLEER. V was pared by 1 base and J by 4 bases, with 15 bases between. This CDR3 is CASSQGSTGASDTQYF. CDR3 nucleotides: TGCGCCAGCAGCCAAGGAAGTACAGGAGCCTCAGATACGCAGTATTTT.

V is TRBV7-8 and J is TRBJ1-2; D possibly corresponds to TRBD1 (5 bases). The germline V gene has CDR1 SGHVS and CDR2 FQNEAQ. V was pared by 2 bases and J by 2 bases, with 27 bases between. CDR3 length: 20 amino acids. The CDR3 spells CASSLPRQFEEFRPNYGYTF. The CDR3 nucleotides read TGTGCCAGCAGCTTACCGAGACAGTTTGAAGAATTCAGGCCCAACTATGGCTACACCTTC.

The chain is built from TRBV27 and TRBJ1-5; 10 bases map to TRBD1. The germline CDR1 and CDR2 sequences are MNHEY and SMNVEV (reference sequence). J lost 2 bases, V lost 2 bases, and 3 bases had no gene match. CDR3 length equals 16 residues. CDR3 coding DNA: TGTGCCAGCAGTTTAGGGGACAGGGGTCGCAATCAGCCCCAGCATTTT. It encodes CASSLGDRGRNQPQHF.